Here is one TCR beta chain with its context. Those enrolled, adults aged roughly 18 to 100 years, came from some 23 US areas. The data were taken from a study of blood T cell repertoires in COVID-19. Authors' data handling: From reference gene primer amplification, estimates of nucleated cell counts were derived. Data came from immunoSEQ multiplex PCR; TCRdb stores just in-frame clones and leaves some out. That table furnishes V, J and clone size, whereas the DNA furnished D and trimming. There are 300,000 to 450,000 clones in the sample; about nine tenths occur only once, and just over 1% lies in the top ten. The CDR3 sequence is 19 residues long. V lost 1 base and J 11 bases, leaving 29 bases between the germline ends. CDR1 and CDR2 (germline): MNHEY, SMNVEV (reference sequence).

This TCR came from a woman aged 25 to 39 who had been exposed to COVID-19. Material: PBMCs or T cells enriched from blood (not recorded which). The genes are TRBV27 and TRBJ2-2; D may be TRBD1 (6 bases). The CDR3 reads CASSLYNPTGLIPPEELFF. In DNA, the CDR3 is TGTGCCAGCAGTTTATATAACCCCACAGGGCTAATCCCGCCGGAAGAGCTGTTTTTT.